The rows below give T cell receptor beta chains drawn from one sample of a study of T cell repertoires in cytomegalovirus infection. TCRdb re-called the reads through MiXCR, storing one row per CDR3 protein. The sample yields roughly 200,000 distinct CDR3 sequences, 8% to 10% seen once. The sample consisted of PBMCs. Source of these receptors: a human donor in good health (CMV status not recorded). Some clones in this sample may be carry-over from other donors' samples. CDR3s include the opening cysteine and the closing phenylalanine or tryptophan. D genes are given only for firm matches. Not all rows give a size; the values are once, few, many and, for expanded clones, a class.

CASSQELQDTQYF	TGTGCCAGCAGCCAAGAGCTACAAGATACGCAGTATTTT	TRBV4-2	TRBJ2-3	few	-
CASSLGTSDYNEQFF	TGTGCCAGCAGCCTAGGGACTAGCGACTACAATGAGCAGTTCTTC	TRBV7-9	TRBJ2-1	many	TRBD2
CASSIYRGSYEQYF	TGTGCCAGCAGTATATACAGGGGGAGCTACGAGCAGTACTTC	TRBV12-3/TRBV12-4	TRBJ2-7	many	TRBD1
CASTLTGVTYEQYF	TGTGCCAGCACCCTGACAGGGGTAACCTACGAGCAGTACTTC	TRBV11-2	TRBJ2-7	few	TRBD1
CASRQGQGTEAFF	TGTGCCAGCAGACAGGGGCAGGGCACTGAAGCTTTCTTT	TRBV7-2	TRBJ1-1	few	TRBD1
CSAREVRGPTRQYF	TGCAGTGCTAGAGAGGTGAGAGGCCCTACGAGGCAGTACTTC	TRBV20-1	TRBJ2-7	-	-
CASIYGNEQFF	TGTGCCAGCATTTACGGCAATGAGCAGTTCTTC	TRBV2	TRBJ2-1	few	-
CASRSPTKMGGEAFF	TGCGCCAGCAGATCACCGACCAAGATGGGGGGTGAAGCTTTCTTT	TRBV4-1	TRBJ1-1	-	-
CASSSTGLEVPLHF	TGTGCCAGCAGCTCGACAGGGTTGGAGGTACCCCTCCACTTT	TRBV5-6	TRBJ1-6	few	TRBD1
CASSTVSSYNEQFF	TGTGCCAGCAGTACAGTGAGCTCCTACAATGAGCAGTTCTTC	TRBV27	TRBJ2-1	many	-
CASSLSGRTGANVLTF	TGTGCCAGCAGCTTATCGGGCAGGACTGGGGCCAACGTCCTGACTTTC	TRBV7-6	TRBJ2-6	few	-
CASSPALAGGLSEQFF	TGTGCCAGCAGTCCCGCGCTAGCGGGGGGGCTTAGTGAGCAGTTCTTC	TRBV28	TRBJ2-1	few	TRBD2
CASSLVGGRKAEQFF	TGTGCCAGCAGCTTAGTTGGCGGGAGGAAGGCTGAGCAGTTCTTC	TRBV7-9	TRBJ2-1	many	TRBD2
CATGTDTQYF	TGTGCCACCGGCACAGATACGCAGTATTTT	TRBV9	TRBJ2-3	many	-
CSARDLGSAGRLRAYNEQFF	TGCAGTGCTAGAGATCTGGGTTCGGCGGGGAGACTGAGGGCCTACAATGAGCAGTTCTTC	TRBV20-1	TRBJ2-1	many	-
CSANKWTEAYEQYF	TGCAGTGCTAACAAATGGACGGAGGCCTACGAGCAGTACTTC	TRBV20-1	TRBJ2-7	-	-
CASSNGGLGNEQFF	TGTGCCAGCAGTAATGGGGGGTTAGGCAATGAGCAGTTCTTC	TRBV7-2	TRBJ2-1	many	-
CASTPNNGGPPQETQYF	TGTGCCAGCACCCCCAATAACGGGGGGCCACCCCAAGAGACCCAGTACTTC	TRBV7-8	TRBJ2-5	many	-
CASSLYSSRSGNTIYF	TGTGCCAGCAGCTTATATTCGAGCAGGTCTGGAAACACCATATATTTT	TRBV7-2	TRBJ1-3	many	-
CASSLSRTGSYEQYF	TGTGCCAGCAGTTTATCTAGGACAGGGTCCTACGAGCAGTACTTC	TRBV12-3/TRBV12-4	TRBJ2-7	many	TRBD1